Following are 8 T cell receptor beta chains from one sample sequenced in a study of shared clonotypes between healthy human individuals. TCRdb's table, derived via immunoSEQ multiplex PCR, lists solely in-frame clones and lacks some. The table records around 720,000 clones, 73% of them present only once. Sequencing used memory CD4+ T cells sorted from blood. As to subset: CD45RA-negative fraction. These receptors were obtained from a woman in her twenties or thirties in good health.

CDR3 nucleotides: TGTGCCAGCAACGGGGGCACTAATTCACCCCTCCACTTT. This encodes CASNGGTNSPLHF. V is TRBV6-5 and J is TRBJ1-6; TRBD1 might be the D (6 bases). CDR1 and CDR2 from the germline V gene are MNHEY and SVGAGI. Trimming shortened V by 7 bases and J by 6 bases, and 10 bases separated the two germline ends. This CDR3 spans 13 amino acids.

The chain is built from TRBV28 and TRBJ1-1; D not resolved. The CDR3 extends over 13 amino acids. The V gene lost 2 bases and the J gene lost 8 bases, with 12 bases spanning the gap. Germline V lookup: CDR1 MDHEN, CDR2 SYDVKM. The CDR3 spells CASSLVLRAEAFF. The CDR3 region has the DNA TGTGCCAGCAGTTTAGTCCTTCGGGCCGAAGCTTTCTTT.

The sample holds a few counts of this clone. The chain has TRBV19 and TRBJ2-3; no reliable D call. V lost 7 bases and J 3 bases, leaving 8 bases between the germline ends. The CDR3 runs 12 residues. Germline loops: CDR1 LNHDA, CDR2 SQIVND (reference sequence). CDR3 sequence: CASIDWTDTQYF. The CDR3 DNA sequence: TGTGCCAGTATCGATTGGACAGATACGCAGTATTTT.

This rearrangement joins TRBV7-2 to TRBJ2-3, with D uncertain. From germline, CDR1 is SGHTA and CDR2 FQGNSA. V was clipped by 3 bases and J by 5 bases, with 18 bases between them. The CDR3 has 16 amino acids. CDR3 DNA sequence: TGTGCCAGCAGCTTGACCGGGCCATTAACGGGAGATACGCAGTATTTT. Its protein product is CASSLTGPLTGDTQYF.

A note on this clone: One base away lies a much larger clone, so this may be a sequencing read error. The chain carries TRBV11-2 and TRBJ1-1; no clear D gene. Germline CDR1 reads SGHAT; CDR2 reads FQNNGV. Trimming took off 3 bases at V and 3 bases at J, with 8 bases between the two ends. This CDR3 is 13 amino acids long. The CDR3 spells CASSFQEHTEAFF. The DNA for the CDR3 is TGTGCCAGCAGCTTCCAGGAGCACACTGAAGCTTTCTTT. The whole variable domain, remainder taken from reference TRBV11-2 and TRBJ1-1, is EAGVAQSPRYKIIEKRQSVAFWCNPISGHATLYWYQQILGQGPKLLIQFQNNGVVDDSQLPKDRFSAERLKGVDSTLKIQPAKLEDSAVYLCASSFQEHTEAFFGQGTRLTVV.

This clone came up once. The V call is TRBV29-1, the J call TRBJ2-1, with a tentative D call TRBD1 (6 bases). CDR3 length equals 11 residues. Germline V gene sequence: CDR1 SQVTM, CDR2 ANQGSEA. V lost 5 bases and J 12 bases, leaving 14 bases between the germline ends. CDR3 residues: CSVYRELLQFF. In DNA, the CDR3 is TGCAGCGTTTACAGGGAATTGCTGCAGTTCTTC.

V and J are TRBV6-6 and TRBJ2-7; tentative D call: TRBD1 (5 bases). V was trimmed by 7 bases and J by 2 bases, leaving 15 bases between them. Germline CDR1 and CDR2: MNHNY and SVGAGI (reference sequence). This CDR3 is 14 amino acids long. DNA of the CDR3: TGTGCCAGCACCCGACAGCGACATACCTACGAGCAGTACTTC. Its translation: CASTRQRHTYEQYF.

This clone came up a few times. The chain joins TRBV2 to TRBJ1-5; unclear D gene. Germline loops: CDR1 SNHLY, CDR2 FYNNEI. This CDR3 comprises 14 residues. Trimming left V 5 bases short and J 0 bases short, with 8 bases between. The CDR3 here is CASSTGVSNQPQHF. In DNA form, the CDR3 reads TGTGCCAGCAGTACCGGGGTTAGCAATCAGCCCCAGCATTTT.